Following are 16 T cell receptor beta chains from one sample sequenced in a study of cytomegalovirus exposure and HLA in healthy donors. Sequencing used immunoSEQ multiplex PCR; TCRdb keeps in-frame clones, though not all of them. This table has fewer than 95,000 clones, roughly 83% appearing once. Source material: PBMCs. The receptors derive from a woman between 18 and 30 years old in good health and CMV-seropositive.

The rearrangement joins TRBV5-6 to TRBJ2-2; D may be TRBD1 (6 bases). Germline values: CDR1 SGHDT, CDR2 YYEEEE. The CDR3 runs to 17 residues. Deletions cut 4 bases from V and 1 base from J, with 17 bases between. This CDR3 reads CASSPSTGNRNTGELFF. CDR3 sequence (DNA): TGTGCCAGCAGCCCTAGCACAGGGAACAGGAACACCGGGGAGCTGTTTTTT.

This clone was found once. The rearrangement links TRBV9 to TRBJ2-1; the match to TRBD2 covers 12 bases. Germline values: CDR1 SGDLS, CDR2 YYNGEE. This CDR3 region has 15 residues. V shed 4 bases and J 3 bases; nucleotides not matched to a gene: 2. CDR3 sequence reads: CASSKTSGGYNEQFF. The CDR3 DNA sequence: TGTGCCAGCAGCAAGACTAGCGGGGGCTACAATGAGCAGTTCTTC.

V usage is TRBV9 and J usage is TRBJ2-2; 7 bases line up with TRBD1. V trimming: 4 bases; J trimming: 0 bases; junction bases outside the gene matches: 6. This CDR3 is 16 amino acids long. In germline, CDR1 is SGDLS, CDR2 YYNGEE. DNA for the CDR3: TGTGCCAGCAGCCCACGGACAGGAACGAACACCGGGGAGCTGTTTTTT. Amino acid sequence: CASSPRTGTNTGELFF.

As DNA, the CDR3 is TGTGCCAGCAGTCCAAGTAGTGGCTACACCTTC. It codes for CASSPSSGYTF. V and J are TRBV28 and TRBJ1-2; D is unclear. Trimming removed 5 bases from V and 7 bases from J, with 8 bases in between. This CDR3 has 11 amino acids. Germline assignment: CDR1 MDHEN and CDR2 SYDVKM.

This clone was picked up a small number of times. This chain connects TRBV27 to TRBJ2-7; 7 nucleotides agree with TRBD2. Germline CDR1 and CDR2: MNHEY and SMNVEV (reference sequence). Trimming took 3 bases from V and 6 from J; bases not matched to a gene: 8. The CDR3 is made up of 14 amino acids. The CDR3 bases are TGTGCCAGCAGTTTGGGTCGAGCGGGAAGCGAGCAGTACTTC. Protein product: CASSLGRAGSEQYF.

Worth noting for this clone: One junction end does not reproduce the germline sequence, and a read error may be involved. The J gene is TRBJ2-7, the V gene TRBV19; 8 bases align to TRBD2. This CDR3 has 14 amino acids. CDR1 is LNHDA and CDR2 is SQIVND in the germline V gene (reference sequence). The chain's CDR3 is CASSSGDYSYEQYF. As DNA, the CDR3 is TGTGCCAGCAGTAGCGGGGACTACTCCTACGAGCAGTACTTC.

This rearrangement joins TRBV5-5 to TRBJ1-2; TRBD1 aligns across 10 bases. CDR1 SGHKS and CDR2 YYEKEE come from the germline V gene (reference sequence). V was clipped by 4 bases and J by 6 bases; unmatched bases: 3. The CDR3 consists of 13 residues. The DNA of the CDR3 is TGTGCCAGCAGCCGACAGGGGGCGGATGGCTACACCTTC. Translating gives CASSRQGADGYTF.

The chain links TRBV7-9 to TRBJ1-2, with unresolved D. V lost 5 bases to trimming and J lost 7 bases, with 14 bases between them. This CDR3 is built from 13 residues. CDR1 and CDR2 from the germline V gene are SEHNR and FQNEAQ (reference sequence). CDR3 in DNA: TGTGCCAGCAGCCCCCACCCGAGTGGTGGCTACACCTTC. Protein sequence: CASSPHPSGGYTF.

The V and J genes are TRBV4-1 and TRBJ1-1; 9 bases agree with TRBD1. CDR1 is MGHRA and CDR2 is YSYEKL in the germline V gene. The CDR3 loop spans 15 amino acids. Germline trimming cut 4 bases from V and 6 bases from J; bases unmatched to any gene: 9. The CDR3 reads CASSLTPGQGPEAFF. The DNA for the CDR3 is TGCGCCAGCAGCCTGACTCCGGGACAGGGTCCTGAAGCTTTCTTT.

V is TRBV7-2 and J is TRBJ1-3; D unclear. The germline CDR1 and CDR2 sequences are SGHTA and FQGNSA. This CDR3 comprises 13 residues. The V and J ends lost 5 bases and 0 bases respectively, with 5 bases between them. As DNA, the CDR3 is TGTGCCAGCAGCCCGAGCTCTGGAAACACCATATATTTT. Amino acids: CASSPSSGNTIYF.

This sequence joins TRBV19 and TRBJ1-2; a weak D match, TRBD1 (5 bases). With 5 bases removed from V and 1 base from J, the gap between germline ends came to 8 bases. Looked up from germline, CDR1 is LNHDA and CDR2 is SQIVND (reference sequence). The CDR3 runs 13 residues. CDR3 sequence (DNA): TGTGCCAGTAGTCACGGACATAACTATGGCTACACCTTC. As protein: CASSHGHNYGYTF.

The V call is TRBV6-5, the J call TRBJ1-1, with D perhaps TRBD1 (5 bases). The germline CDR1 and CDR2 sequences are MNHEY and SVGAGI. The CDR3 covers 13 residues. The V and J ends lost 6 bases and 14 bases respectively, with 22 bases between them. This chain's CDR3 is CASRPGDSRGSFF. The DNA for the CDR3 is TGTGCCAGCAGGCCCGGGGACTCCCGAGGGTCGTTCTTT.

This clone was counted once. The chain couples TRBV5-1 to TRBJ2-7, with 8 nucleotides matching TRBD2. V shed 4 bases and J 6 bases; nucleotides not matched to a gene: 9. CDR1 SGHRS and CDR2 YFSETQ come from the germline V gene. This CDR3 comprises 14 residues. CDR3 protein: CASSPPYTSGEQYF. The CDR3 region has the DNA TGCGCCAGCAGCCCGCCTTACACTAGCGGCGAGCAGTACTTC.

V usage is TRBV11-2 and J usage is TRBJ1-4; D is uncertain. V was cut by 5 bases and J by 16 bases, with 17 bases left in between. Per germline, CDR1 SGHAT and CDR2 FQNNGV. The CDR3 is 12 amino acids. This chain's CDR3 is CASSPRARAPFF. The CDR3, as DNA: TGTGCCAGCAGCCCCCGTGCACGAGCACCGTTTTTT.

The gene calls are TRBV6-1 and TRBJ1-1; D gene uncertain. The CDR3 is 15 amino acids. Per germline, CDR1 MNHNS and CDR2 SASEGT. V lost 6 bases to trimming and J lost 1 base, with 15 bases between them. CDR3 protein: CASRVTEGPNTEAFF. CDR3 DNA: TGTGCCAGCAGGGTAACGGAGGGCCCGAACACTGAAGCTTTCTTT.

The V gene is TRBV4-1, the J gene TRBJ2-1; 10 bases are shared with TRBD1. The CDR3 extends over 15 amino acids. With 4 bases clipped from V and 8 bases from J, the junction kept 8 bases outside the gene matches. Germline CDR1 and CDR2: MGHRA and YSYEKL. The CDR3 sequence is CASSPGQGPSDEQFF. CDR3 DNA sequence: TGCGCCAGCAGCCCGGGACAGGGGCCTTCGGATGAGCAGTTCTTC.